This T cell receptor beta chain was captured in a study of blood T cell repertoires in COVID-19. Across the whole study: The United States, Italy and Spain supplied acute and convalescent COVID-19 samples. PBMCs, B-cell-depleted T cells, or T cells provided the cDNA or gDNA that made up the material.

In the authors' methods: Reference gene primer amplification gave estimated nucleated cell counts. Using immunoSEQ multiplex PCR, the repertoire was profiled, and TCRdb retains in-frame clones only, with some absent. The V and J calls and clone size were taken over from that table, and D and trimming were inferred from the DNA. The data show about 41,000 clones, about 85% seen once. The CDR3 extends over 16 amino acids. CDR1 and CDR2 from the germline V gene are LGHDT and YNNKEL (reference sequence). V was pared by 3 bases and J by 7 bases, with 7 bases of the junction left unmatched. The V gene is TRBV3-1 (or the pseudogene TRBV3-2), the J gene TRBJ2-4, with TRBD2 identical over 12 bases. The sample taken for sequencing was peripheral blood. The receptor was derived from a man between 60 and 75 years old with acute or convalescent COVID-19. This chain's CDR3 is CASSHLTSGGSNIQYF. DNA of the CDR3: TGTGCCAGCAGCCACCTGACTAGCGGGGGTTCGAACATTCAGTACTTC.